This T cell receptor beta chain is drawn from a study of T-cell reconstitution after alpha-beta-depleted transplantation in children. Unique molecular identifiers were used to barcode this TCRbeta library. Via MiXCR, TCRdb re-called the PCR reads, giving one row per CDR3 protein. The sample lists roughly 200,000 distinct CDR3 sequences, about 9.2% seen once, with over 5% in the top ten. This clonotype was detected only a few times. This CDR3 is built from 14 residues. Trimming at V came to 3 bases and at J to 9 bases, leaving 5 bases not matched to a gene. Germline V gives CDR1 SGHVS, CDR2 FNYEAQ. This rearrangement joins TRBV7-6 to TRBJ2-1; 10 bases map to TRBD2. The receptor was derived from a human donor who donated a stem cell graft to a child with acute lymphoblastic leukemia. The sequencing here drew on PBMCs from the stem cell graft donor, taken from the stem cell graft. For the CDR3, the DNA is TGTGCCAGCAGCTTTAGGTCTAGCGGGGGTGAGCAGTTCTTC. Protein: CASSFRSSGGEQFF.